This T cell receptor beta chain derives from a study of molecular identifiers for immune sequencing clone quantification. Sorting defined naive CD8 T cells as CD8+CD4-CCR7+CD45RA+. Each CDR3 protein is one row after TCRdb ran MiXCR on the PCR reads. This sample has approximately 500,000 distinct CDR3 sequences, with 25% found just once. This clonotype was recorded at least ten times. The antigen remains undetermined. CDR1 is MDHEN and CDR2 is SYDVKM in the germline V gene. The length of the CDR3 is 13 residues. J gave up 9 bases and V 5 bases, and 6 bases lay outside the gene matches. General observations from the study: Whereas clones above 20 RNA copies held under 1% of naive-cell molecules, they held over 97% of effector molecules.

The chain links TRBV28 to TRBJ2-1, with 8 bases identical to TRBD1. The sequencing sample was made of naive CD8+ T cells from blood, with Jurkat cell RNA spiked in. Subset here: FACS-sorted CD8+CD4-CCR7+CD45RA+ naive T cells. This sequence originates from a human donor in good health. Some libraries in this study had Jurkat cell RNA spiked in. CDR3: CASSPWTGSEQFF. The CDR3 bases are TGTGCCAGCAGTCCCTGGACAGGGAGTGAGCAGTTCTTC.